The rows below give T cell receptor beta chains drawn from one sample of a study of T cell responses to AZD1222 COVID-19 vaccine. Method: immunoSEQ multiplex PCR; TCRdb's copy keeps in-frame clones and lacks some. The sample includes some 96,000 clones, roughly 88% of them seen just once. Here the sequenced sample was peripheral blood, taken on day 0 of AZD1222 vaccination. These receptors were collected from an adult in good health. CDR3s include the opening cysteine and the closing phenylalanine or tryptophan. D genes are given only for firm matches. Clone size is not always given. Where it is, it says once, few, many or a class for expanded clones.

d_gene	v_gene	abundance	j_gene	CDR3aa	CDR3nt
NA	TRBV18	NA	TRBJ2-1	CASSPLEGQAFEDEQFF	TGTGCCAGCTCACCCCTGGAGGGGCAGGCCTTTGAGGATGAGCAGTTCTTC
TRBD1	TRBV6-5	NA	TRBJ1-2	CASSYGGGGGYTF	TGTGCCAGCAGTTACGGGGGAGGGGGCGGCTACACCTTC
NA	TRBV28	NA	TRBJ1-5	CASSSRTGNQPQHF	TGTGCCAGCAGCTCGAGGACAGGCAATCAGCCCCAGCATTTT
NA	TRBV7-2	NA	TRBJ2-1	CASRLGAASYNEQFF	TGTGCCAGCAGGTTGGGGGCAGCCTCCTACAATGAGCAGTTCTTC
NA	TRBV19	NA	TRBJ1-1	CASSKGSSDTEAFF	TGTGCCAGTAGTAAAGGTTCTTCCGACACTGAAGCTTTCTTT
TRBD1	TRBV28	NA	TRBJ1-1	CASSQTGGITEAFF	TGTGCCAGCAGTCAGACAGGGGGCATCACTGAAGCTTTCTTT
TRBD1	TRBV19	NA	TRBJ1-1	CASSIGDRVGEAFF	TGTGCCAGTAGTATTGGAGACAGGGTGGGGGAAGCTTTCTTT
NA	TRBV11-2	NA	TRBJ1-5	CASSSQGSNQPQHF	TGTGCCAGCAGCTCACAGGGCTCCAATCAGCCCCAGCATTTT
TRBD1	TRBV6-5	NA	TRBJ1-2	CASSFSRGETYGYTF	TGTGCCAGCAGTTTCAGCAGGGGGGAAACTTATGGCTACACCTTC
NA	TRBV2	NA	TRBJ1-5	CASSYEGHKNQPQHF	TGTGCCAGCAGCTACGAGGGACACAAAAATCAGCCCCAGCATTTT
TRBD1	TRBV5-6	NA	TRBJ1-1	CASSRTTGTVNTEAFF	TGTGCCAGCAGCCGGACTACCGGGACAGTGAACACTGAAGCTTTCTTT
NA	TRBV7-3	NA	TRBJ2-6	CASSINPPRAGANVLTF	TGTGCCAGCAGTATTAACCCCCCCAGGGCTGGGGCCAACGTCCTGACTTTC
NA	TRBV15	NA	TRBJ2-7	CATSRGLQGKNEQYF	TGTGCCACCAGCAGGGGCTTACAGGGAAAAAACGAGCAGTACTTC
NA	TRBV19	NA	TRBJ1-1	CASNSHSVLNTEAFF	TGTGCCAGTAATTCGCACAGTGTGTTGAACACTGAAGCTTTCTTT
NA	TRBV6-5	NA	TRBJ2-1	CASSRTEYNEQFF	TGTGCCAGCAGTAGGACAGAATACAATGAGCAGTTCTTC
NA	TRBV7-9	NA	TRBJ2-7	CASSITASRNYEQYF	TGTGCCAGCAGCATTACCGCCAGTCGGAACTACGAGCAGTACTTC
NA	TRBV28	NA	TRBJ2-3	CASSLSTDTQYF	TGTGCCAGCAGTTTGAGCACAGATACGCAGTATTTT
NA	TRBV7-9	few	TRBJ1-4	CASSQRTGNNEKLFF	TGTGCCAGCAGCCAGCGGACCGGAAATAATGAAAAACTGTTTTTT
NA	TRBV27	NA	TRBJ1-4	CASSPNSPTNEKLFF	TGTGCCAGCAGCCCGAACAGTCCAACTAATGAAAAACTGTTTTTT
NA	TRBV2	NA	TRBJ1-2	CASRSEDYGYTF	TGTGCCAGCAGGAGCGAAGACTATGGCTACACCTTC
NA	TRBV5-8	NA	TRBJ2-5	CSSLAWVEETQYF	TGTTCCTCTCTGGCTTGGGTGGAGGAGACCCAGTACTTC
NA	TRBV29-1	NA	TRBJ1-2	CSVEVGVGAAGTYGYTF	TGCAGCGTTGAAGTCGGGGTTGGGGCAGCGGGAACCTATGGCTACACCTTC
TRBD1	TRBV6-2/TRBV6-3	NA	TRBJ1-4	CASSFDRAEKLFF	TGTGCCAGCAGTTTCGACAGGGCTGAAAAACTGTTTTTT
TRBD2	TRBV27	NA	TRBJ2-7	CASSILPSGLATYEQYF	TGTGCCAGCAGTATCCTCCCCTCGGGACTAGCGACCTACGAGCAGTACTTC
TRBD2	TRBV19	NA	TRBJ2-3	CASSAAGGQDTQYF	TGTGCCAGTAGTGCAGCGGGAGGGCAAGATACGCAGTATTTT
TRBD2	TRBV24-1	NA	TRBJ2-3	CATSDVAGVPDTQYF	TGTGCCACCAGTGATGTAGCGGGAGTCCCAGATACGCAGTATTTT
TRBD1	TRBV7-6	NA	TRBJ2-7	CASSLEPGQGSYEQYF	TGTGCCAGCAGCTTAGAACCGGGACAGGGCTCCTACGAGCAGTACTTC
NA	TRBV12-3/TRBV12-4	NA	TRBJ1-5	CASSLQGAQPQHF	TGTGCCAGCAGTTTGCAGGGAGCTCAGCCCCAGCATTTT
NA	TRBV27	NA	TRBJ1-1	CASSPWAGNTEAFF	TGTGCCAGCAGTCCTTGGGCGGGGAACACTGAAGCTTTCTTT
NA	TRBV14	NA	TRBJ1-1	CASSQDRARATEAFF	TGTGCCAGCAGCCAAGACAGGGCCAGGGCCACTGAAGCTTTCTTT
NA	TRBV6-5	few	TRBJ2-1	CASSYLSQGNEQFF	TGTGCCAGCAGTTACTTGAGCCAGGGCAATGAGCAGTTCTTC
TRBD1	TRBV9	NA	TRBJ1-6	CASSVDQGVNSPLHF	TGTGCCAGCAGCGTAGATCAGGGGGTCAATTCACCCCTCCACTTT
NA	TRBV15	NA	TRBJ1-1	CATSRDWRGTEAFF	TGTGCCACCAGCAGAGATTGGAGGGGCACTGAAGCTTTCTTT
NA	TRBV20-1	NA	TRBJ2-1	CSAELGDEQFF	TGCAGTGCAGAGCTGGGCGATGAGCAGTTCTTC
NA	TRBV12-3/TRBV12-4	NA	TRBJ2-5	CASSFWKIETQYF	TGTGCCAGCAGTTTTTGGAAAATAGAGACCCAGTACTTC
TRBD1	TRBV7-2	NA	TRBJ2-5	CASSQQGAFNPFQETQYF	TGTGCCAGCAGCCAGCAGGGGGCGTTTAATCCGTTCCAAGAGACCCAGTACTTC
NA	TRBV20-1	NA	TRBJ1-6	CSASLERDSPLHF	TGCAGTGCTAGTCTCGAAAGGGATTCACCCCTCCACTTT
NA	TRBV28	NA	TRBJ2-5	CASSATFYPSSSQETQYF	TGTGCCAGCAGTGCGACTTTCTATCCCTCAAGCTCCCAAGAGACCCAGTACTTC
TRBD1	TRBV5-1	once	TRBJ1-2	CASSLPGGLYGYTF	TGCGCCAGCAGCTTGCCAGGGGGGTTGTATGGCTACACCTTC
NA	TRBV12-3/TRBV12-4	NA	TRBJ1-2	CASMYTNYGYTF	TGTGCCAGCATGTATACTAACTATGGCTACACCTTC
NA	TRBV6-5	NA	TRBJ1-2	CASRNSFGEFYGYTF	TGTGCCAGCAGGAACAGTTTCGGGGAGTTCTATGGCTACACCTTC
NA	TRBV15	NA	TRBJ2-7	CATSRDLGGEQYF	TGTGCCACCAGCAGAGATCTTGGGGGGGAGCAGTACTTC
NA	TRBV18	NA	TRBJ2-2	CASSPFSGGPTGELFF	TGTGCCAGCTCACCATTTTCCGGGGGGCCCACCGGGGAGCTGTTTTTT
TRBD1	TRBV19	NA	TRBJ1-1	CASSQNRGDGNTEAFF	TGTGCCAGTAGCCAAAACAGGGGCGATGGGAACACTGAAGCTTTCTTT
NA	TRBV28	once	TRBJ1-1	CASSLYVDRSWAFF	TGTGCCAGCAGTTTATATGTGGACAGAAGTTGGGCTTTCTTT
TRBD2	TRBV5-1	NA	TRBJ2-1	CASSQQSGTNEQFF	TGCGCCAGCAGCCAGCAAAGCGGGACCAATGAGCAGTTCTTC
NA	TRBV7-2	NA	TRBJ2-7	CASSLVSGRTSYEQYF	TGTGCCAGCAGCTTAGTCTCCGGGCGAACCTCCTACGAGCAGTACTTC
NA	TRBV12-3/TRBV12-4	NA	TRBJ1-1	CASSKQENTEAFF	TGTGCCAGCAGTAAACAGGAGAACACTGAAGCTTTCTTT